The 26 T cell receptor beta chains below all came from one sample that was sequenced in a study of monozygotic twins with inflammatory bowel disease. No DNA is given; TCRdb re-called the 5' RACE reads and lists each CDR3 protein once. The sample features 300,000 to 350,000 distinct CDR3 sequences, with approximately 2% in its top ten. Input material: blood. These receptor sequences come from a human donor with ulcerative colitis or Crohn's disease, or a healthy co-twin of an affected twin (not recorded which).

The chain combines TRBV12-3 or TRBV12-4 with TRBJ1-1. This CDR3 is built from 12 residues. The CDR3 spells CASRDAVSSVLF.

V is TRBV5-1 and J is TRBJ2-5; TCRdb selects TRBD2, and the lack of DNA leaves this call unchecked. The CDR3 loop spans 16 amino acids. The germline CDR1 and CDR2 sequences are SGHRS and YFSETQ. The CDR3 sequence is CASSLSGALFQETQYF.

The chain carries TRBV15 and TRBJ2-7; the D gene TCRdb calls, TRBD1, cannot be checked with no DNA. In germline, CDR1 is LNHNV, CDR2 YYDKDF (reference sequence). CDR3 length equals 15 residues. CDR3 sequence: CATSRDRGRGNEQYF.

J is TRBJ2-7 and V is TRBV6-5; the D call from TCRdb, TRBD1, cannot be confirmed without DNA. The CDR3 has 15 residues. Germline lookup yields CDR1 MNHEY and CDR2 SVGAGI. The CDR3 sequence is CASSSSDRGGYEQYF.

This chain joins TRBV5-6 and TRBJ2-2; TCRdb outputs TRBD1, but without DNA this stays unchecked. Germline loops: CDR1 SGHDT, CDR2 YYEEEE. This CDR3 is 15 amino acids long. The chain's CDR3 is CASSPTTAPTGELFF.

This rearrangement joins TRBV9 to TRBJ1-4. Germline lookup yields CDR1 SGDLS and CDR2 YYNGEE. The CDR3 consists of 16 residues. The chain's CDR3 is CASSVGIGVPNEKLFF.

This rearrangement joins TRBV7-8 to TRBJ2-3; TCRdb outputs TRBD2, but without DNA this stays unchecked. This CDR3 contains 17 residues. Germline CDR1 is SGHVS and CDR2 is FQNEAQ. The CDR3 sequence is CASSSRTSGGFTDTQYF.

CDR3 region: CASSQDLLNYGYTF. J is TRBJ1-2 and V is TRBV4-1. The CDR3 has 14 amino acids. CDR1 and CDR2 from the germline V gene are MGHRA and YSYEKL.

The V gene is TRBV30, the J gene TRBJ1-1. CDR1 and CDR2 (germline): GTSNPN, SVGIG (reference sequence). The CDR3 covers 11 residues. CDR3 loop: CAWGRDSEAFF.

The V call is TRBV5-4, the J call TRBJ1-1; no DNA is available, so the TRBD1 call from TCRdb remains unchecked. This CDR3 is built from 15 residues. CDR1 is SGHNT, CDR2 YYREEE, per germline (reference sequence). CDR3 sequence reads: CASSEVDRFNTEAFF.

The V call is TRBV20-1, the J call TRBJ1-3; TCRdb names TRBD1, which stays unverified in the absence of DNA. The CDR3 extends over 17 amino acids. Germline CDR1 is DFQATT and CDR2 is SNEGSKA (reference sequence). The chain's CDR3 is CSARSSQGYFSGNTIYF.

The chain has TRBV20-1 and TRBJ2-1; TCRdb picks TRBD2, but there is no DNA to check that call. The CDR3 contains 13 residues. Germline V lookup: CDR1 DFQATT, CDR2 SNEGSKA (reference sequence). CDR3 residues: CSALGLAGGEQFF.

J is TRBJ2-7 and V is TRBV7-2; TCRdb indicates TRBD2, and absent DNA this call remains unverified. The V gene's germline CDR1 is SGHTA and CDR2 FQGNSA. The CDR3 spans 15 residues. CDR3 in amino acids: CASSLTSGSVYEQYF.

The chain couples TRBV10-3 to TRBJ2-1; TCRdb returns TRBD1, unconfirmable since there is no DNA. This CDR3 comprises 13 residues. The germline CDR1 and CDR2 sequences are ENHRY and SYGVKD. The CDR3 sequence: CATRSVSYNEQFF.

The chain couples TRBV12-3 or TRBV12-4 to TRBJ2-7; no DNA is available, so the TRBD1 call from TCRdb remains unchecked. The CDR3 contains 15 residues. The chain's CDR3 is CASSSQGSPAYEQYF.

The chain employs TRBV5-5 and TRBJ1-1; TCRdb designates TRBD1, a call that cannot be tested without DNA. This CDR3 comprises 15 residues. Germline V CDR1 and CDR2: SGHKS, YYEKEE (reference sequence). This CDR3 is CATIGGPSVNTEAFF.

This chain links TRBV25-1 with TRBJ2-5; TCRdb returns TRBD1, unconfirmable since there is no DNA. Germline V gene data show CDR1 as MGHDK and CDR2 as SYGVNS. The CDR3 has 12 residues. This CDR3 reads CASRGPGGTQYF.

The rearrangement uses TRBV5-1 and TRBJ2-7; TCRdb calls TRBD2, which cannot be checked without DNA. Germline V lookup: CDR1 SGHRS, CDR2 YFSETQ. The length of the CDR3 is 17 residues. The CDR3 sequence is CASSRQLLAEPAYEQYF.

This chain joins TRBV28 and TRBJ2-1; the D call from TCRdb, TRBD1, cannot be confirmed without DNA. In germline, CDR1 is MDHEN, CDR2 SYDVKM. The CDR3 spans 12 residues. The CDR3 spells CASSVKGEGPFF.

J is TRBJ2-1 and V is TRBV7-7; the D gene TCRdb calls, TRBD2, cannot be checked with no DNA. Germline loops: CDR1 SSHAT, CDR2 FNYEAQ (reference sequence). The CDR3 consists of 19 residues. This CDR3 is CASSPGPGPTSGRANEQFF.

This chain connects TRBV27 to TRBJ2-1; the TCRdb call, TRBD1, lacks DNA for checking. This CDR3 has 17 amino acids. Per the germline V gene, CDR1 is MNHEY and CDR2 is SMNVEV (reference sequence). The CDR3 loop reads CASSSLRGSLMNNEQFF.

V usage is TRBV15 and J usage is TRBJ1-5. The CDR3 loop spans 14 amino acids. Germline values: CDR1 LNHNV, CDR2 YYDKDF (reference sequence). The CDR3 spells CATSREMGSQPQHF.

The V call is TRBV4-1, the J call TRBJ1-1; TCRdb names TRBD1, which stays unverified in the absence of DNA. CDR1 and CDR2 from the germline V gene are MGHRA and YSYEKL. The CDR3 totals 16 residues. CDR3 residues: CASSLPPGQGSAEAFF.

The chain is built from TRBV20-1 and TRBJ2-4; TCRdb designates TRBD2, a call that cannot be tested without DNA. Germline V gene data show CDR1 as DFQATT and CDR2 as SNEGSKA (reference sequence). The CDR3 loop spans 12 amino acids. CDR3: CSARAEGNIQYF.

The J gene is TRBJ2-3, the V gene TRBV27. Germline loops: CDR1 MNHEY, CDR2 SMNVEV (reference sequence). The CDR3 totals 11 residues. The CDR3 reads CASSSGIGQYF.

This rearrangement joins TRBV3-1 to TRBJ2-7. The CDR3 covers 14 residues. Germline V CDR1 and CDR2: LGHDT, YNNKEL (reference sequence). The CDR3 spells CASSQEVRSYEQYF.